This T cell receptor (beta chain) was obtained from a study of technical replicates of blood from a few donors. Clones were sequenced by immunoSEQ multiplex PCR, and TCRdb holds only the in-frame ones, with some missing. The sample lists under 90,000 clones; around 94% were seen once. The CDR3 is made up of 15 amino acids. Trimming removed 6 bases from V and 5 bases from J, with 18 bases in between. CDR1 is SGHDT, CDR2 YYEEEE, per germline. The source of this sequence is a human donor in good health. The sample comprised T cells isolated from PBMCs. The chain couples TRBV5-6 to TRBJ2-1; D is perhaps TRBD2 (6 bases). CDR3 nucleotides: TGTGCCAGCACCCTAGCGAGTTATACGGACAATGAGCAGTTCTTC. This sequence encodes CASTLASYTDNEQFF. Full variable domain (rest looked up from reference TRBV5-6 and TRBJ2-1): DAGVTQSPTHLIKTRGQQVTLRCSPKSGHDTVSWYQQALGQGPQFIFQYYEEEERQRGNFPDRFSGHQFPNYSSELNVNALLLGDSALYLCASTLASYTDNEQFFGPGTRLTVL.